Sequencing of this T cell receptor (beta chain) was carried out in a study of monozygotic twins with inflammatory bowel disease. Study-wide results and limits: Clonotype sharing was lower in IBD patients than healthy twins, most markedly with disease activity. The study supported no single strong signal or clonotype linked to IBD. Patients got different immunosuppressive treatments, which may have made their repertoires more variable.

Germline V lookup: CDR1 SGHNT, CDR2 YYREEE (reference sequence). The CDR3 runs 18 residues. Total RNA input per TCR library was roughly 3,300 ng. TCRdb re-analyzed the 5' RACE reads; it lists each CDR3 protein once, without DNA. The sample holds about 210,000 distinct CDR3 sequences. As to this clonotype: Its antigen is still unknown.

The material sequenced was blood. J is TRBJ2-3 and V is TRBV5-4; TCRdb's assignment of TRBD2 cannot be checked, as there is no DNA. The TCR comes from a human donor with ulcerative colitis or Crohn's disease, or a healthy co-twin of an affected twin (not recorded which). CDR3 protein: CASSLLRQASGGTDTQYF.